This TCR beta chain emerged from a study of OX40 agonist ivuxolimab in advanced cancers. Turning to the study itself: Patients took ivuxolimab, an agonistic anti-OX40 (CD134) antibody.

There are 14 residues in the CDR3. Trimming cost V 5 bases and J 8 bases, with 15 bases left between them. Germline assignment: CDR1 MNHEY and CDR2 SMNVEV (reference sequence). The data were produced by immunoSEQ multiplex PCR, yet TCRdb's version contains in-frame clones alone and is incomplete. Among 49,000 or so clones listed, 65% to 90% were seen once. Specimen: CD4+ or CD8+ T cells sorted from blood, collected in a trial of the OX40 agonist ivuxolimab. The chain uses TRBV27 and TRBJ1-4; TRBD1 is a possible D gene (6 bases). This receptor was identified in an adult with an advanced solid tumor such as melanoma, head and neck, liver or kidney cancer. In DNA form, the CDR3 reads TGTGCCAGCAGTAGTTGGGACATGGGGGAAAAACTGTTTTTT. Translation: CASSSWDMGEKLFF.